This TCR beta chain was documented in a study of shared clonotypes between healthy human individuals. Produced via immunoSEQ multiplex PCR; TCRdb's table is partial and in-frame only. The sample gives about 330,000 clones, about 74% of which show up once; around 10% is in the top ten. Notes on this clone: The antigen is not known.

Findings of the study overall: When compared with the clonotypes that were shared by all four sorted-subset donors, the non-shared clonotypes turned out to have lower generation probabilities. A handful of donors shared about 4.8% of their naive CD4 clonotypes.

A split of CD4+ cells into CD45RA+ naive and CD45RA-negative memory subsets was performed. V lost 6 bases and J lost 5, with 11 bases in between. CDR3 length: 13 residues. The germline CDR1 and CDR2 sequences are WSHSY and SAAADI. V gene TRBV10-2 combines with J gene TRBJ1-5, with D possibly being TRBD1 (6 bases). This TCR was recovered from a man in his thirties or forties in good health. Material for sequencing was memory CD4+ T cells sorted from blood. Documented subset: CD45RA-negative fraction. The CDR3 is CASSQGQDQPQHF. In DNA, the CDR3 is TGCGCCAGCAGCCAGGGGCAGGATCAGCCCCAGCATTTT.